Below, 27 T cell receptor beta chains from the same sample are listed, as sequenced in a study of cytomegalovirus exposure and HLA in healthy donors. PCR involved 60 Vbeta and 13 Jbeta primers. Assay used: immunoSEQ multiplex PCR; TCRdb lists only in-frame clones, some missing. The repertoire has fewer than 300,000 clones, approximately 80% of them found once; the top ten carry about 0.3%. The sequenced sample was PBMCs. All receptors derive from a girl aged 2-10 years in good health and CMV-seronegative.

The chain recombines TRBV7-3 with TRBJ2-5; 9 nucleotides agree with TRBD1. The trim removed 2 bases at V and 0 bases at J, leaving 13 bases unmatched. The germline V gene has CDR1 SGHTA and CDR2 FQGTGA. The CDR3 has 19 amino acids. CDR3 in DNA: TGTGCCAGCAGCTTACGGCCGCCGGAGACAGGGGGGTACCAAGAGACCCAGTACTTC. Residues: CASSLRPPETGGYQETQYF.

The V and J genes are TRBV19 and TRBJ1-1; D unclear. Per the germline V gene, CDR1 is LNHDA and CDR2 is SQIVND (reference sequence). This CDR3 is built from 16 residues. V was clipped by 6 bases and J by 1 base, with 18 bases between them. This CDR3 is CASRVWQAVPNTEAFF. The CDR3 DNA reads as TGTGCCAGTAGAGTCTGGCAGGCTGTCCCGAACACTGAAGCTTTCTTT.

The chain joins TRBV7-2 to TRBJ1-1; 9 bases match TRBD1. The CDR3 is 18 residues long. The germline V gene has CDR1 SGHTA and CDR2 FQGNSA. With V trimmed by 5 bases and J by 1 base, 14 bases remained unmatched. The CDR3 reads CASSPQQGALSTNTEAFF. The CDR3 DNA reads TGTGCCAGCAGCCCCCAACAGGGGGCGCTTTCGACGAACACTGAAGCTTTCTTT.

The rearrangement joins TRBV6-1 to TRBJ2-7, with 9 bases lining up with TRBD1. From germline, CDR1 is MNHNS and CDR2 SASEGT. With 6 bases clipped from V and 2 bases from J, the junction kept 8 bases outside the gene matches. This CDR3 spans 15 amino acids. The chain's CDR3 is CASRFDRGSPYEQYF. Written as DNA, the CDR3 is TGTGCCAGCAGGTTCGACAGGGGGTCCCCCTACGAGCAGTACTTC.

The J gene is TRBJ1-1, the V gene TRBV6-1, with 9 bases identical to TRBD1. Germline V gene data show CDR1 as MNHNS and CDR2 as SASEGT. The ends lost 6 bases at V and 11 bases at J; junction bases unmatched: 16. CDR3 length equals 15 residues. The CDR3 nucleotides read TGTGCCAGCAGGGGCTCCGGGACAGGGAGTACTGGGGCTTTCTTT. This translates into CASRGSGTGSTGAFF.

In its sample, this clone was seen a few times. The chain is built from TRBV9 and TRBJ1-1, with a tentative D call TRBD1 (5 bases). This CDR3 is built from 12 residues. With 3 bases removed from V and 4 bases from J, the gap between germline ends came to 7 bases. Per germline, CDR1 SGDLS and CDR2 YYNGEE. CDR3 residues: CASSGGGTEAFF. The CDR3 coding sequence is TGTGCCAGCAGCGGGGGGGGCACTGAAGCTTTCTTT.

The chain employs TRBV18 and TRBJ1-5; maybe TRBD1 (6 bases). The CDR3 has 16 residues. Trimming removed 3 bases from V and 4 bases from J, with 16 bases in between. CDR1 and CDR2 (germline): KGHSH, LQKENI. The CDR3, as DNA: TGTGCCAGCTCACCGGACGACCAGGGGTGGAATCAGCCCCAGCATTTT. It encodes CASSPDDQGWNQPQHF.

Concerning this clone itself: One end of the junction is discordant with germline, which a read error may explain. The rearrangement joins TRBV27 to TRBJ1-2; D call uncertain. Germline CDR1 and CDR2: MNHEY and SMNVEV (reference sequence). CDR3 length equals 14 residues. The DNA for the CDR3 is TGTGCCAGCAGTTTAAACGCCGCTAAGTATGGCTACACCTTC. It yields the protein CASSLNAAKYGYTF.

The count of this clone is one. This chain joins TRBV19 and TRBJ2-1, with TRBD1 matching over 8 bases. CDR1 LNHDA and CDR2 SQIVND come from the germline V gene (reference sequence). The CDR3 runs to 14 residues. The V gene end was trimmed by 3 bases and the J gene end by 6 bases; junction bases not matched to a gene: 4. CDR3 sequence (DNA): TGTGCCAGTAGTATGGGCAGGGGGCTCAATGAGCAGTTCTTC. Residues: CASSMGRGLNEQFF.

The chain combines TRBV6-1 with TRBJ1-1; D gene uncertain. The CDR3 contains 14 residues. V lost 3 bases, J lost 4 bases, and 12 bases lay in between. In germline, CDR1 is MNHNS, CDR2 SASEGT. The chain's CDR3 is CASSDGLPATEAFF. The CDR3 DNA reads TGTGCCAGCAGTGATGGGCTGCCGGCCACTGAAGCTTTCTTT.

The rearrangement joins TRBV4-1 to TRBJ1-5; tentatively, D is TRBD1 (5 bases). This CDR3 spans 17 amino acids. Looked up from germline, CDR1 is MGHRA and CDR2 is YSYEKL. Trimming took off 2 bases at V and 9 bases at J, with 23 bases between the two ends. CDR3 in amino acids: CASSQIFTGPKRRPQHF. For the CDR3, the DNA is TGCGCCAGCAGCCAAATTTTTACAGGACCAAAAAGGCGGCCCCAGCATTTT.

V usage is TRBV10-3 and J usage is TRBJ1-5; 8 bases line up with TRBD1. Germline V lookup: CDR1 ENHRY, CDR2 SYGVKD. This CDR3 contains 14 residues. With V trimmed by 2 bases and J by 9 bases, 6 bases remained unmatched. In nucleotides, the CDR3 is TGTGCCATCAGTGAGGGACAGGGAAATTGGCCCCAGCATTTT. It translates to CAISEGQGNWPQHF.

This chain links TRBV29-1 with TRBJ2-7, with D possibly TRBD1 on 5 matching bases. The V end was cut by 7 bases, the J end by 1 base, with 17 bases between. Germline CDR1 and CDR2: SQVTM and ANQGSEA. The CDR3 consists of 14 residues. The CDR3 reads CSGVVAGISYEQYF. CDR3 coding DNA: TGCAGCGGAGTGGTGGCAGGGATATCCTACGAGCAGTACTTC.

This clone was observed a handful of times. CDR3 DNA sequence: TGTGCCAGCCGGCGGGAGGGACCGAACACTGAAGCTTTCTTT. This codes for CASRREGPNTEAFF. This chain connects TRBV6-5 to TRBJ1-1; D is possibly TRBD1 (5 bases). This CDR3 comprises 14 residues. Germline V gene sequence: CDR1 MNHEY, CDR2 SVGAGI. V was cut by 8 bases and J by 1 base, with 14 bases left in between.

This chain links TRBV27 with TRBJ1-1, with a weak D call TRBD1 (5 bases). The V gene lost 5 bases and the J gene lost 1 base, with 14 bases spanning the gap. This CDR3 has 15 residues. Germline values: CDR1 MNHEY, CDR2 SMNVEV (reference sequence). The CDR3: CASSRGITANTEAFF. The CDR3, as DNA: TGTGCCAGCAGTCGGGGGATTACAGCGAACACTGAAGCTTTCTTT.

DNA of the CDR3: TGTGCCAGCAGGAGGGGACAGGCCACCAGTTATACGCAGTATTTT. Its protein product is CASRRGQATSYTQYF. The V call is TRBV6-5, the J call TRBJ2-3; 8 bases align to TRBD1. The V gene's germline CDR1 is MNHEY and CDR2 SVGAGI. The CDR3 has 15 amino acids. Trimming cost V 6 bases and J 7 bases; bases outside gene matches: 12.

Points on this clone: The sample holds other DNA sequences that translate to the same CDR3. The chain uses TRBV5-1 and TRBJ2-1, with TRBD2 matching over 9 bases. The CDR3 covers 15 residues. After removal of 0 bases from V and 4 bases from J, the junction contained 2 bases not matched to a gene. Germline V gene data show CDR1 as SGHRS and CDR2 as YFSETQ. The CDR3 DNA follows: TGCGCCAGCAGCTTGGTCGCGGGAGGGTACAATGAGCAGTTCTTC. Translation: CASSLVAGGYNEQFF.

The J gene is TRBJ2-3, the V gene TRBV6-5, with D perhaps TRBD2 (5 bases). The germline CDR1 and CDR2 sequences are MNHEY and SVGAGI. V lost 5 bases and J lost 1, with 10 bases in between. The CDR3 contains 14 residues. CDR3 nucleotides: TGTGCCAGCAGTAGGGCGAGGGGCACAGATACGCAGTATTTT. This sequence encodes CASSRARGTDTQYF.

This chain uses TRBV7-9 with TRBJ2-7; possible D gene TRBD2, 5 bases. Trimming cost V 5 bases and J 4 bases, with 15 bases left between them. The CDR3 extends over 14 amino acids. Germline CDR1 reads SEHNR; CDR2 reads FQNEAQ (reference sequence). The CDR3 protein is CASSPPSSAYEQYF. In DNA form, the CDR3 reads TGTGCCAGCAGCCCACCTAGCTCCGCATACGAGCAGTACTTC.

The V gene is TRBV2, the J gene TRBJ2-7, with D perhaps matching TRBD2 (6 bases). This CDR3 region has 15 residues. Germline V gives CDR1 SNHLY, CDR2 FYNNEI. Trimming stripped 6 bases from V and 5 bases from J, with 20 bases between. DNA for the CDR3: TGTGCCAGCAGCGTCGTCGGAGGGTCTGTGCACGAGCAGTACTTC. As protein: CASSVVGGSVHEQYF.

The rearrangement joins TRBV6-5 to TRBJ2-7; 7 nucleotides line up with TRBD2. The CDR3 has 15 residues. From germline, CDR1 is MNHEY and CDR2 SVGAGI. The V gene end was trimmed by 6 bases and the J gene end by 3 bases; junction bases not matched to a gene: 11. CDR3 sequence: CASSLKRGFGYEQYF. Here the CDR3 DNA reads TGTGCCAGCAGCCTTAAGCGGGGTTTCGGCTACGAGCAGTACTTC.

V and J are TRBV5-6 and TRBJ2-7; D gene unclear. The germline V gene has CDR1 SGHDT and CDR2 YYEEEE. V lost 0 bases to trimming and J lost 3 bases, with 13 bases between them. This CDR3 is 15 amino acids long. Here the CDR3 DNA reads TGTGCCAGCAGCTTGGGGTGGGTGACATTCTACGAGCAGTACTTC. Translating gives CASSLGWVTFYEQYF.

In nucleotides, the CDR3 is TGCGCCAGCAGCGTATCGCTAGCGGGAGGGCCTTCGGGGATCTACGAGCAGTACTTC. It specifies CASSVSLAGGPSGIYEQYF. The chain links TRBV4-1 to TRBJ2-7, with 12 bases lining up with TRBD2. The CDR3 is 19 amino acids. V shed 5 bases, J shed 3 bases, and the junction held 17 bases outside the gene matches. Germline CDR1 is MGHRA and CDR2 is YSYEKL.

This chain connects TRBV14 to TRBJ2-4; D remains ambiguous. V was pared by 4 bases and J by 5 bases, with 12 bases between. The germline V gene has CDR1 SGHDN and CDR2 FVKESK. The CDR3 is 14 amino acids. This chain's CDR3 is CASSPNQAENIQYF. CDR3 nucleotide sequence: TGTGCCAGCAGCCCGAATCAGGCTGAAAACATTCAGTACTTC.

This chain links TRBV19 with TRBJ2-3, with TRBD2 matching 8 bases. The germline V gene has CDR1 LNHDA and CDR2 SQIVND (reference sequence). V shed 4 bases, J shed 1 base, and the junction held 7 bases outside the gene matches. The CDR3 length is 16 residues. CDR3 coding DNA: TGTGCCAGTAGTAACAAGCGGGAGACGGGCACAGATACGCAGTATTTT. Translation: CASSNKRETGTDTQYF.

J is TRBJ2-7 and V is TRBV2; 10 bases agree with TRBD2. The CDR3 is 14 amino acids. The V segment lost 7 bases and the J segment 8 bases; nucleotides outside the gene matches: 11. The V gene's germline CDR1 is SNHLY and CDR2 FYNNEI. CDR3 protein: CASIREREGRQQYF. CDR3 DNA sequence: TGTGCCAGCATCCGAGAGCGGGAGGGCCGCCAGCAGTACTTC. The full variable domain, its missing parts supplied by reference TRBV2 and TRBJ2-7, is EPEVTQTPSHQVTQMGQEVILRCVPISNHLYFYWYRQILGQKVEFLVSFYNNEISEKSEIFDDQFSVERPDGSNFTLKIRSTKLEDSAMYFCASIREREGRQQYFGPGTRLTVT.

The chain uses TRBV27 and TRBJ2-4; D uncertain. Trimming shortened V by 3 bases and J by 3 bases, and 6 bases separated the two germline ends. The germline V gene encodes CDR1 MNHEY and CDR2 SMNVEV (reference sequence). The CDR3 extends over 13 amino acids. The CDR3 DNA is TGTGCCAGCAGTTTGCAGTACAAAAACATTCAGTACTTC. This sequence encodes CASSLQYKNIQYF.